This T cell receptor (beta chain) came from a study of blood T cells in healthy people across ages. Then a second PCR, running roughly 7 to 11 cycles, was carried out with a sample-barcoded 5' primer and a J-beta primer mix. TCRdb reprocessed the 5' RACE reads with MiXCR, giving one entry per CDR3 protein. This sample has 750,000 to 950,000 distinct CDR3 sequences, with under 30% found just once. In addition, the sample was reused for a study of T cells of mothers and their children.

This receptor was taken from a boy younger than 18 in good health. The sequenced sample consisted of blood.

CDR3 bases: TGTGCCAGCAGCTTGGCCCCTCAGGGGCAGTATGGCTACACCTTC. Translating it yields CASSLAPQGQYGYTF. This sequence joins TRBV7-2 and TRBJ1-2; a possible D gene is TRBD1 (6 bases). This CDR3 is built from 15 residues. Germline values: CDR1 SGHTA, CDR2 FQGNSA. V lost 3 bases to trimming and J lost 5 bases, with 16 bases between them.